The rows below give T cell receptor beta chains drawn from one sample of a study of patients and donors after allogeneic stem cell transplantation. One entry per CDR3 protein results from TCRdb running MiXCR on the RT-PCR reads. The table shows over 350,000 distinct CDR3 sequences, with around 15% occurring only once. Sequencing was carried out using blood, either unsorted or a sorted T cell fraction (not recorded which). These receptors originate from a human donor who was either an allogeneic HSCT recipient or a stem cell or donor lymphocyte infusion donor (not recorded which). It is not recorded whose cells these are; they may come from a transplant donor. The conserved cysteine and the conserved F or W are not part of the CDR3 here. Clone size is given for some rows only: seen once, a few or many times, or a class if the clone is expanded.

CDR3 protein: ASSGQGAKNTEAF; clone size: few; V gene: TRBV19; J gene: TRBJ1-1
CDR3 protein: ASSLPSTEAF; clone size: few; V gene: TRBV5-4; J gene: TRBJ1-1
CDR3 protein: ASSSIRVSGPGELF; clone size: -; V gene: TRBV27; J gene: TRBJ2-2
CDR3 protein: ASSSLTGRSTDTQY; clone size: -; V gene: TRBV12-3/TRBV12-4; J gene: TRBJ2-3
CDR3 protein: ASVGSGTEAF; clone size: -; V gene: TRBV5-1; J gene: TRBJ1-1
CDR3 protein: ASSQNPGGKEQF; clone size: -; V gene: TRBV18; J gene: TRBJ2-1
CDR3 protein: ASSEDRGLEETQY; clone size: few; V gene: TRBV5-1; J gene: TRBJ2-5
CDR3 protein: SVGRDYNEQF; clone size: many; V gene: TRBV29-1; J gene: TRBJ2-1
CDR3 protein: ASSQVTPANTGELF; clone size: few; V gene: TRBV3-1; J gene: TRBJ2-2
CDR3 protein: ASSSGPLETLH; clone size: -; V gene: TRBV5-5; J gene: TRBJ1-6
CDR3 protein: AWRTWTGTPEAF; clone size: -; V gene: TRBV30; J gene: TRBJ1-1
CDR3 protein: ASLAGTSVDEQF; clone size: few; V gene: TRBV10-2; J gene: TRBJ2-1
CDR3 protein: ATKAGKKDEQY; clone size: few; V gene: TRBV24-1; J gene: TRBJ2-7
CDR3 protein: ASSTGQFSYNEQF; clone size: -; V gene: TRBV7-9; J gene: TRBJ2-1
CDR3 protein: ASGTSGGAISNEQF; clone size: -; V gene: TRBV12-3/TRBV12-4; J gene: TRBJ2-1
CDR3 protein: ASSPVFQGKRDEQY; clone size: -; V gene: TRBV7-9; J gene: TRBJ2-7
CDR3 protein: SVPGLAGVDTQY; clone size: many; V gene: TRBV29-1; J gene: TRBJ2-3
CDR3 protein: ASSQGLAGNNEQF; clone size: -; V gene: TRBV4-1; J gene: TRBJ2-1
CDR3 protein: ASSLGGIGDTQY; clone size: few; V gene: TRBV11-2; J gene: TRBJ2-3
CDR3 protein: ASSQLAAATNYGYT; clone size: few; V gene: TRBV4-1; J gene: TRBJ1-2
CDR3 protein: ASSLAGAPGETQY; clone size: few; V gene: TRBV5-5; J gene: TRBJ2-5
CDR3 protein: ASSEGESKESTQY; clone size: -; V gene: TRBV6-1; J gene: TRBJ2-3
CDR3 protein: ATSTQGPQGRSIQY; clone size: few; V gene: TRBV15; J gene: TRBJ2-4
CDR3 protein: ASSNARNTEAF; clone size: few; V gene: TRBV6-6; J gene: TRBJ1-1
CDR3 protein: ASSFRLAGGNTGELF; clone size: -; V gene: TRBV12-3/TRBV12-4; J gene: TRBJ2-2